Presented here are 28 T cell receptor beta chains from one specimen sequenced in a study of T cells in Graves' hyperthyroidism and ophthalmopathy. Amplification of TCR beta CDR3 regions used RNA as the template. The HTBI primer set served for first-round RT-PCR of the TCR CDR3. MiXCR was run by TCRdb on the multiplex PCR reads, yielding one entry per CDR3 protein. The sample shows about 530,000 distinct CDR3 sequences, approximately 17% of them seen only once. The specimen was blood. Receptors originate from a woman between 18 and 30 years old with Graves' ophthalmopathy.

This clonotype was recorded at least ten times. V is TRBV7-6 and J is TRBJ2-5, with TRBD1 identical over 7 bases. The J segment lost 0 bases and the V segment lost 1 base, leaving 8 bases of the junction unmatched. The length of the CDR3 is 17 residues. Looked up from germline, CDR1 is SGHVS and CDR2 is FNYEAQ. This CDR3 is CASSLDRTGTDQETQYF. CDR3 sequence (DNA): TGTGCCAGCAGCTTAGACCGTACCGGGACAGACCAAGAGACCCAGTACTTC.

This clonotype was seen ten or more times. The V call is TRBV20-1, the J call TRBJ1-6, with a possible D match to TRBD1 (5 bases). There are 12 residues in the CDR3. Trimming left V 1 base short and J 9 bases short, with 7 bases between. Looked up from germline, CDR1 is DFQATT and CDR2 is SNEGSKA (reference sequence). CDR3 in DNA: TGCAGTGCTAGAGGAGGGACTTCACCCCTCCACTTT. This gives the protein CSARGGTSPLHF.

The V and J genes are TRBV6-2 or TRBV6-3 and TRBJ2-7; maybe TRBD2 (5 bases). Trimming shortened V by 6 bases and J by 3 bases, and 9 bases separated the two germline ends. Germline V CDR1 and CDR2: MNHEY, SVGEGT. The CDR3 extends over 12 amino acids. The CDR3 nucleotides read TGTGCCAGCAGGGGCGGGCACTACGAGCAGTACTTC. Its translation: CASRGGHYEQYF.

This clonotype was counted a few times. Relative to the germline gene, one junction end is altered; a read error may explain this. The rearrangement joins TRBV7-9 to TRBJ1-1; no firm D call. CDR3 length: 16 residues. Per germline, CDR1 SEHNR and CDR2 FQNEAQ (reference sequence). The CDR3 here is CTSSLPNGPMNTEAFF. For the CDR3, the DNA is TGTACCAGCAGCTTACCGAACGGGCCCATGAACACTGAAGCTTTCTTT.

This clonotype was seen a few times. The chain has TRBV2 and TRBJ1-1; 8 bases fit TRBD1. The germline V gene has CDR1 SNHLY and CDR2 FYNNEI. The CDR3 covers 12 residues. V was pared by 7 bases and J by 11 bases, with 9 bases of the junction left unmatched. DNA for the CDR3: TGTGCCAGCATCGGGACAGGCTCGGGTGCTTTCTTT. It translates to CASIGTGSGAFF.

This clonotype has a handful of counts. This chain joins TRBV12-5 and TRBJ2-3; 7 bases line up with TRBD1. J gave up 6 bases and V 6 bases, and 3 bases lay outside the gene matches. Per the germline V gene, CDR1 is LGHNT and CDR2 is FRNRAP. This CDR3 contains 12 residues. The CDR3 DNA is TGTGCTAGTGGCACAGGGGCCGATACGCAGTATTTT. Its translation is CASGTGADTQYF.

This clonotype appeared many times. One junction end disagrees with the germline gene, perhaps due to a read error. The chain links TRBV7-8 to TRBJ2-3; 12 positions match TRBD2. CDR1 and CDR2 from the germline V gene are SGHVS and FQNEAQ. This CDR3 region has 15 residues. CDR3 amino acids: CASSLAGGEGDTQYF. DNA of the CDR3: TGTGCCAGCAGCCTAGCGGGAGGGGAGGGAGATACGCAGTATTTT.

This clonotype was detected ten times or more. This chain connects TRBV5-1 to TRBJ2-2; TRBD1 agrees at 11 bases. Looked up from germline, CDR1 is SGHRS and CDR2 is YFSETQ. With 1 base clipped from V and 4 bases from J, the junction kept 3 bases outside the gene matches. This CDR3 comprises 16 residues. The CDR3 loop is CASSLLGTGGTGELFF. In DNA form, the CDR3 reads TGCGCCAGCAGCTTGTTGGGGACAGGGGGCACCGGGGAGCTGTTTTTT. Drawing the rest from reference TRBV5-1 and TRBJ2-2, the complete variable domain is KAGVTQTPRYLIKTRGQQVTLSCSPISGHRSVSWYQQTPGQGLQFLFEYFSETQRNKGNFPGRFSGRQFSNSRSEMNVSTLELGDSALYLCASSLLGTGGTGELFFGEGSRLTVL.

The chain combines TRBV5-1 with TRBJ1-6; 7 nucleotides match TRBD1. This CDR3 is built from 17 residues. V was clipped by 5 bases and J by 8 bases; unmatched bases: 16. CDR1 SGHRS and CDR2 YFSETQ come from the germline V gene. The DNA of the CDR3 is TGCGCCAGCAGGTTCGGGACCGGGACAGCCTACTATTCACCCCTCCACTTT. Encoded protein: CASRFGTGTAYYSPLHF.

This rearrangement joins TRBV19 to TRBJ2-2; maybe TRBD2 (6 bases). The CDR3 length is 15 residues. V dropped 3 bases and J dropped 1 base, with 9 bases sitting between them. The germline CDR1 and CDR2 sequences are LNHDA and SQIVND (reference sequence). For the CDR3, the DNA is TGTGCCAGTAGTATCAGCGGGTGGAACACCGGGGAGCTGTTTTTT. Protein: CASSISGWNTGELFF.

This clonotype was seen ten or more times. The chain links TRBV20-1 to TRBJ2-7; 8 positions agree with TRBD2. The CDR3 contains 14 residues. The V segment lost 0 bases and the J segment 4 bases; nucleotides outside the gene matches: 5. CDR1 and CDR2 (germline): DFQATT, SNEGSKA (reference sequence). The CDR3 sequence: CSARERGDWYEQYF. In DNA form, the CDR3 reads TGCAGTGCTAGAGAGCGGGGGGATTGGTACGAGCAGTACTTC.

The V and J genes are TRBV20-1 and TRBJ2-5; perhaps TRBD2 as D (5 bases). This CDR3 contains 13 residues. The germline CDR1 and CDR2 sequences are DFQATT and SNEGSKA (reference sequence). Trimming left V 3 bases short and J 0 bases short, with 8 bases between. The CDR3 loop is CSARRTYQETQYF. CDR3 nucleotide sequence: TGCAGTGCTAGGAGGACTTACCAAGAGACCCAGTACTTC.

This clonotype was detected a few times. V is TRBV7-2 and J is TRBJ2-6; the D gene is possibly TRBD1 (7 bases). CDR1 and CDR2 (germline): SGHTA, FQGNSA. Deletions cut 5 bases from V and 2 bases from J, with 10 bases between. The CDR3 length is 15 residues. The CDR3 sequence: CASSRRGPGANVLTF. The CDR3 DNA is TGTGCCAGCAGCCGGAGGGGGCCTGGGGCCAACGTCCTGACTTTC.

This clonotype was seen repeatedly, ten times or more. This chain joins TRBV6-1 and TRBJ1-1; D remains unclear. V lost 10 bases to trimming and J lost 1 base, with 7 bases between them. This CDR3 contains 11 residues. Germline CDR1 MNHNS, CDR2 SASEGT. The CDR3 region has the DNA TGTGCCATCAACAGGAACACTGAAGCTTTCTTT. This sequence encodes CAINRNTEAFF.

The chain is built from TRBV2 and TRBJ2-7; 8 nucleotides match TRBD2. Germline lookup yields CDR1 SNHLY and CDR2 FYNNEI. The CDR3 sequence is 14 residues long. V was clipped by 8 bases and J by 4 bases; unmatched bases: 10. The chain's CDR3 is CASPEQRERYEQYF. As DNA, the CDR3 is TGTGCCAGCCCGGAACAGCGGGAGAGGTACGAGCAGTACTTC.

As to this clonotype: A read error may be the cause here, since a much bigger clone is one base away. The CDR3 sequence: CSIIGTDTEAFF. The CDR3 nucleotides read TGCAGCATTATCGGGACGGACACTGAAGCTTTCTTT. The J gene is TRBJ1-1, the V gene TRBV29-1, with D perhaps TRBD1 (5 bases). The germline V and J ends were trimmed by 8 bases and 3 bases, with 13 bases remaining between them. Looked up from germline, CDR1 is SQVTM and CDR2 is ANQGSEA. The CDR3 runs 12 residues.

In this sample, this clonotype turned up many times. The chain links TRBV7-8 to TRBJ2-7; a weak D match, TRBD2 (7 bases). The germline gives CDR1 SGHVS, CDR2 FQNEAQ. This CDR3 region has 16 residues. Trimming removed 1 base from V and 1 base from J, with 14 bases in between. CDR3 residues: CASSLDTGRGSYEQYF. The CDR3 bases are TGTGCCAGCAGCTTAGATACAGGGAGGGGGTCCTACGAGCAGTACTTC. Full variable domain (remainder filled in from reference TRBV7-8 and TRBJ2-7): GAGVSQSPRYKVAKRGQDVALRCDPISGHVSLFWYQQALGQGPEFLTYFQNEAQLDKSGLPSDRFFAERPEGSVSTLKIQRTQQEDSAVYLCASSLDTGRGSYEQYFGPGTRLTVT.

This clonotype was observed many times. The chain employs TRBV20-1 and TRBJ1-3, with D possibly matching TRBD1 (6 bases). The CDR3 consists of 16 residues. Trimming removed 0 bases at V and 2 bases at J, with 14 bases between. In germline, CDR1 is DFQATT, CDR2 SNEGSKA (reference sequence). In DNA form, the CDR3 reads TGCAGTGCTAGAGATGTGAACAGGGAGGCTGGAAACACCATATATTTT. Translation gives CSARDVNREAGNTIYF.

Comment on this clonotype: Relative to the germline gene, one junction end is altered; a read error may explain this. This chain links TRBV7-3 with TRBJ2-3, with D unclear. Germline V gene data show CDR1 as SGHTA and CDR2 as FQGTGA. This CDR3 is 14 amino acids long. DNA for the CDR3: TGTGCCAGCAGCCTAACGGCTTCCGCAGATACGCAGTATTTT. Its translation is CASSLTASADTQYF.

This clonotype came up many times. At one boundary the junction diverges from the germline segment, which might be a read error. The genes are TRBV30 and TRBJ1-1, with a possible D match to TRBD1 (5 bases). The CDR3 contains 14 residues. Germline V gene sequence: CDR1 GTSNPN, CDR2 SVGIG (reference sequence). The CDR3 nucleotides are TGTGCCTGGAGTGTACTGGGGGTGAATACTGAAGCTTTCTTT. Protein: CAWSVLGVNTEAFF.

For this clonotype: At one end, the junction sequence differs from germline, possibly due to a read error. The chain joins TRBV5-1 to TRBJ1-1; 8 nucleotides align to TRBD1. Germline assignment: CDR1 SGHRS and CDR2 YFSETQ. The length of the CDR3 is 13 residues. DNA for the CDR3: TGCCCCAGCAGCTTCGGGACAGGCACGGAAGCTTTCTTT. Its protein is CPSSFGTGTEAFF.

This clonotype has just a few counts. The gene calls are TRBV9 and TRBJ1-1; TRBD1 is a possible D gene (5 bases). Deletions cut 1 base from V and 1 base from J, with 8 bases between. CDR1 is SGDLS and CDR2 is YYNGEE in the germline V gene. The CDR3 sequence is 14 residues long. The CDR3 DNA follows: TGTGCCAGCAGCGTATTGGGGGAGAACACTGAAGCTTTCTTT. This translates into CASSVLGENTEAFF.

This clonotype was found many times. CDR3 loop: CASSEEGSRDEQFF. DNA for the CDR3: TGTGCCAGCAGTGAAGAGGGTTCCCGGGATGAGCAGTTCTTC. The rearrangement joins TRBV6-1 to TRBJ2-1; D unresolved. V shed 1 base and J shed 8 bases, with 12 bases lying between them. This CDR3 comprises 14 residues. CDR1 and CDR2 (germline): MNHNS, SASEGT.

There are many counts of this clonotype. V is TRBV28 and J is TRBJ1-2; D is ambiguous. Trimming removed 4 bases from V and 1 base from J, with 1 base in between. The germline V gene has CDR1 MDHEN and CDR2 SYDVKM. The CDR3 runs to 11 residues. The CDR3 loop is CASSYNYGYTF. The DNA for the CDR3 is TGTGCCAGCAGTTATAACTATGGCTACACCTTC.

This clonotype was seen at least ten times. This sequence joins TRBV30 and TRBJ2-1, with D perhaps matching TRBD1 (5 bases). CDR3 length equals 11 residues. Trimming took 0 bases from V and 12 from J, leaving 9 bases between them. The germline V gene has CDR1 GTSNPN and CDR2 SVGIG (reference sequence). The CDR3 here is CAWSVLGAQFF. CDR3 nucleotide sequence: TGTGCCTGGAGTGTACTTGGGGCGCAGTTCTTC. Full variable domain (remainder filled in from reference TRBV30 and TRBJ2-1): SQTIHQWPATLVQPVGSPLSLECTVEGTSNPNLYWYRQAAGRGLQLLFYSVGIGQISSEVPQNLSASRPQDRQFILSSKKLLLSDSGFYLCAWSVLGAQFFGPGTRLTVL.

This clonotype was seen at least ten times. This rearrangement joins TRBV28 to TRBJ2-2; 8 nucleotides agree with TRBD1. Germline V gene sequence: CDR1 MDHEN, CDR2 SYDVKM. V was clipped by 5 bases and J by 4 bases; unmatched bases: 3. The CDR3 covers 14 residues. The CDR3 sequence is CASSAQGATGELFF. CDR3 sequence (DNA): TGTGCCAGCAGTGCCCAGGGGGCCACCGGGGAGCTGTTTTTT.

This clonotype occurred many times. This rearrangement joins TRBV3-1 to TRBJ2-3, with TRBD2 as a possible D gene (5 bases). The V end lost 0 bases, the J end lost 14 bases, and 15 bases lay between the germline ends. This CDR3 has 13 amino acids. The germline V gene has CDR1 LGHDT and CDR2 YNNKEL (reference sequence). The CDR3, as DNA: TGTGCCAGCAGCCAAGATGGACTTCTCCTCAGGTATTTT. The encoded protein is CASSQDGLLLRYF.

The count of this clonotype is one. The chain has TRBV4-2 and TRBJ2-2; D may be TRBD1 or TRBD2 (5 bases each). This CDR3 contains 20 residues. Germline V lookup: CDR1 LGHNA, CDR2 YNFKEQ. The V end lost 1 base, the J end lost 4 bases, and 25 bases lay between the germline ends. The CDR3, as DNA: TGTGCCAGCAGCCAAGTCCTACCTCCCCACCAGGGACGCGTCACCGGGGAGCTGTTTTTT. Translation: CASSQVLPPHQGRVTGELFF.